The clone carrying this T cell receptor (beta chain) was seen only a few times. The entry originates in a study of blood T cell repertoires in COVID-19. Trimming removed 6 bases at V and 0 bases at J, with 8 bases between. Germline CDR1 and CDR2: SNHLY and FYNNEI. The CDR3 extends over 13 amino acids. Sequencing was performed with immunoSEQ multiplex PCR; in TCRdb, only in-frame clones are kept and a portion is missing. In the table there are hundreds of thousands of clones, approximately 80% of which are singletons. The gene calls are TRBV2 and TRBJ2-5; D not resolved. The sample consisted of peripheral blood. The TCR sequence derives from a woman aged 50 to 60 with acute or convalescent COVID-19. CDR3 nucleotide sequence: TGTGCCAGCAGGCGAACCCACCAAGAGACCCAGTACTTC. Its translation: CASRRTHQETQYF.